Below, 17 T cell receptor beta chains from the same sample are listed, as sequenced in a study of shared clonotypes between healthy human individuals. The naive CD8 subset, CD45RO-negative cells positively selected for CCR7, excluded terminally differentiated effector memory CD45RA+ cells. Here immunoSEQ multiplex PCR was the method, and the copy in TCRdb shows in-frame clones only, minus some. The data hold hundreds of thousands of clones, with about 95% observed a single time. Material: naive CD8+ T cells sorted from blood. The receptors originated from a woman in her twenties or thirties in good health.

The chain couples TRBV4-1 to TRBJ2-3; tentatively, D is TRBD2 (5 bases). The CDR3 runs to 19 residues. Germline V lookup: CDR1 MGHRA, CDR2 YSYEKL. V dropped 1 base and J dropped 3 bases, with 23 bases sitting between them. This CDR3 is CASSQVPIVQTTGTDTQYF. The CDR3, as DNA: TGCGCCAGCAGCCAAGTCCCAATCGTACAGACAACGGGGACAGATACGCAGTATTTT.

V usage is TRBV19 and J usage is TRBJ2-1; TRBD2 agrees at 13 bases. Per germline, CDR1 LNHDA and CDR2 SQIVND (reference sequence). The CDR3 runs to 17 residues. The V segment lost 2 bases and the J segment 5 bases; nucleotides outside the gene matches: 6. CDR3 protein: CASSIRTSGSIDNEQFF. For the CDR3, the DNA is TGTGCCAGTAGTATACGGACTAGCGGGAGTATCGACAATGAGCAGTTCTTC.

The V call is TRBV28, the J call TRBJ1-4, with D possibly being TRBD1 (6 bases). V was shortened by 1 base and J by 8 bases, with 8 bases between the two germline ends. Germline-derived CDR1 and CDR2 are MDHEN and SYDVKM. The length of the CDR3 is 13 residues. The DNA of the CDR3 is TGTGCCAGCAGTTTATCAGGGGACGAAAAACTGTTTTTT. Its protein product is CASSLSGDEKLFF.

V and J are TRBV11-1 and TRBJ2-2; possibly TRBD1 for D (6 bases). Between the trimmed V and J ends, which lost 2 bases and 5 bases, there was a span of 15 bases. The CDR3 runs 16 residues. Germline loops: CDR1 SGHAT, CDR2 FQDESV (reference sequence). The CDR3 loop reads CASSLPHPGATGELFF. CDR3 in DNA: TGTGCCAGCAGCTTACCCCATCCAGGGGCGACCGGGGAGCTGTTTTTT.

The rearrangement links TRBV27 to TRBJ2-3, with D tentatively TRBD2 (5 bases). Germline V CDR1 and CDR2: MNHEY, SMNVEV (reference sequence). The CDR3 runs to 13 residues. V lost 4 bases and J lost 2, with 7 bases in between. CDR3 sequence reads: CASSSTTTDTQYF. The CDR3 DNA is TGTGCCAGCAGTTCGACTACCACAGATACGCAGTATTTT.

V and J are TRBV27 and TRBJ1-1; a possible D gene is TRBD1 (5 bases). This CDR3 spans 11 amino acids. The V and J ends lost 6 bases and 11 bases respectively, with 13 bases between them. Per germline, CDR1 MNHEY and CDR2 SMNVEV (reference sequence). This CDR3 reads CASSQGGEAFF. Written as DNA, the CDR3 is TGTGCCAGCAGCCAGGGAGGTGAGGCTTTCTTT.

This CDR3 is CASSTATDTEMQYF. As DNA, the CDR3 is TGTGCCAGCAGCACCGCCACCGACACCGAAATGCAGTATTTT. V usage is TRBV7-9 and J usage is TRBJ2-3; D is ambiguous. Trimming cost V 5 bases and J 11 bases, with 20 bases left between them. This CDR3 comprises 14 residues. CDR1 is SEHNR, CDR2 FQNEAQ, per germline (reference sequence).

V usage is TRBV7-8 and J usage is TRBJ2-2; 12 positions agree with TRBD2. Germline V gives CDR1 SGHVS, CDR2 FQNEAQ. The junction had 6 bases not matched to a gene; V was cut back by 1 base and J by 3 bases. The CDR3 consists of 18 residues. CDR3: CASSLGLAGDSYTGELFF. CDR3 sequence (DNA): TGTGCCAGCAGCTTAGGACTAGCGGGAGATTCGTACACCGGGGAGCTGTTTTTT.

This clone occurred once. The V and J genes are TRBV28 and TRBJ2-5; 7 bases agree with TRBD1. The J call may be mistaken, given a closer DNA end match to TRBJ2-7. CDR1 is MDHEN, CDR2 SYDVKM, per germline. The CDR3 covers 15 residues. The CDR3 protein is CASSLSPGGSYEQYF. CDR3 in DNA: TGTGCCAGCAGTTTATCACCAGGGGGATCCTACGAGCAGTACTTC.

This chain links TRBV7-9 with TRBJ1-5, with D uncertain. The germline V gene encodes CDR1 SEHNR and CDR2 FQNEAQ (reference sequence). The ends were cut back, 5 bases at V and 4 bases at J, with 9 bases in the middle. This CDR3 is 13 amino acids long. CDR3 nucleotide sequence: TGTGCCAGCAGCCCTGACGGGAATCAGCCCCAGCATTTT. Its protein product is CASSPDGNQPQHF.

The V call is TRBV28, the J call TRBJ2-1; a weak D match, TRBD2 (6 bases). The CDR3 contains 14 residues. Germline V gives CDR1 MDHEN, CDR2 SYDVKM. Trimming pared 5 bases from V and 7 bases from J, leaving 15 bases between. CDR3 region: CASSVTLATNEQFF. The CDR3 coding sequence is TGTGCCAGCAGTGTCACCCTAGCGACGAATGAGCAGTTCTTC.

The chain links TRBV27 to TRBJ2-7; D is unresolved. Germline loops: CDR1 MNHEY, CDR2 SMNVEV (reference sequence). The CDR3 is 14 residues long. Trimming removed 0 bases from V and 3 bases from J, with 9 bases in between. The CDR3 loop is CASSLSSHLYEQYF. Written as DNA, the CDR3 is TGTGCCAGCAGTTTATCCTCTCACCTCTACGAGCAGTACTTC.

The rearrangement joins TRBV7-9 to TRBJ2-1; 8 bases match TRBD2. The CDR3 runs to 13 residues. The junction had 5 bases not matched to a gene; V was cut back by 6 bases and J by 7 bases. Germline V lookup: CDR1 SEHNR, CDR2 FQNEAQ (reference sequence). The DNA for the CDR3 is TGTGCCAGCAGGACGGGAGGGCCTAATGAGCAGTTCTTC. This encodes CASRTGGPNEQFF.

The chain couples TRBV5-1 to TRBJ1-2, with no clear D. V lost 2 bases and J 5 bases, leaving 13 bases between the germline ends. The CDR3 has 14 amino acids. The germline V gene has CDR1 SGHRS and CDR2 YFSETQ. Here the CDR3 reads CASSFRGTPYGYTF. CDR3 bases: TGCGCCAGCAGCTTTCGCGGCACCCCTTATGGCTACACCTTC.

The chain couples TRBV7-9 to TRBJ2-1, with D perhaps matching TRBD2 (7 bases). Trimming pared 5 bases from V and 8 bases from J, leaving 10 bases between. This CDR3 is 12 amino acids long. The germline gives CDR1 SEHNR, CDR2 FQNEAQ (reference sequence). The CDR3 region has the DNA TGTGCCAGCAGCGGGGGGGCGCATGAGCAGTTCTTC. Encoded protein: CASSGGAHEQFF.

The chain uses TRBV13 and TRBJ2-7, with a tentative D call TRBD2 (6 bases). V gave up 5 bases and J gave up 6 bases, with 17 bases separating them. This CDR3 comprises 14 residues. CDR1 and CDR2 from the germline V gene are PRHDT and FYEKMQ (reference sequence). For the CDR3, the DNA is TGTGCCAGCAGCCCCCGGGACTGGGACGGCGAGCAGTACTTC. Its translation is CASSPRDWDGEQYF.

The chain employs TRBV27 and TRBJ1-1; D is unresolved. CDR3 length: 16 residues. Trimming took off 0 bases at V and 2 bases at J, with 13 bases between the two ends. Germline-derived CDR1 and CDR2 are MNHEY and SMNVEV (reference sequence). In DNA, the CDR3 is TGTGCCAGCAGTTTATCAGGCGGTAACCTCAACACTGAAGCTTTCTTT. As protein: CASSLSGGNLNTEAFF.